This T cell receptor beta chain appears in the sequencing data of a study of CD8+ T cells in alopecia areata. Study-level points and caveats: Scalp specimens additionally yield sequences from normal skin's resident alphabeta T cells. Tofacitinib delivered significant drops in scalp clonality and in expanded CD8+ clones among the top 100.

Extracted RNA was reverse transcribed, and the resulting cDNA served as sequencing template. Produced via immunoSEQ multiplex PCR; TCRdb's table is partial and in-frame only. This sample yields approximately 140,000 clones, of which 86% are seen a single time; about 12% belongs to the top ten. Treatment described: oral pan-JAK inhibitor, 5-10 mg twice daily. Germline V CDR1 and CDR2: SNHLY, FYNNEI. Between the trimmed V and J ends, which lost 3 bases and 2 bases, there was a span of 11 bases. This CDR3 contains 14 residues. As concerns this clone: Its antigen remains unknown.

The sequenced sample was CD8+ T cells sorted from blood, obtained at week 4, from a patient treated with tofacitinib. This sequence joins TRBV2 and TRBJ2-7; TRBD2 might be the D (6 bases). The sequence was obtained from a human donor with alopecia areata. CDR3 sequence (DNA): TGTGCCAGCAGTGATGCGGGAACCACCTACGAGCAGTACTTC. This gives the protein CASSDAGTTYEQYF.